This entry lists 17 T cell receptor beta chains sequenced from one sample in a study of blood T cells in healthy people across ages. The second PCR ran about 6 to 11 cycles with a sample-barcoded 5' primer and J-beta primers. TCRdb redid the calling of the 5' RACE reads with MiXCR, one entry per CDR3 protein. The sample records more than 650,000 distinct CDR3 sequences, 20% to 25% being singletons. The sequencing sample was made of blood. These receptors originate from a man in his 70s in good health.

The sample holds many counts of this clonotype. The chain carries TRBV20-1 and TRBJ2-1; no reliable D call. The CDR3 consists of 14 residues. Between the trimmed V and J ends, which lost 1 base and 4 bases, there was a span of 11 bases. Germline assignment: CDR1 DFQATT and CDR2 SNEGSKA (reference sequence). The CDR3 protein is CSARGYPKYNEQFF. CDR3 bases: TGCAGTGCTAGAGGCTACCCCAAATACAATGAGCAGTTCTTC.

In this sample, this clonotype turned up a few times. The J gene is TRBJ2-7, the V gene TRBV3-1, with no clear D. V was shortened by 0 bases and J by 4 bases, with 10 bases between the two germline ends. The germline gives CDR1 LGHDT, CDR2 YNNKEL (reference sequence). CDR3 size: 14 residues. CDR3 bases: TGTGCCAGCAGCCAAGAAAGTGTAGTGTACGAGCAGTACTTC. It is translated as CASSQESVVYEQYF.

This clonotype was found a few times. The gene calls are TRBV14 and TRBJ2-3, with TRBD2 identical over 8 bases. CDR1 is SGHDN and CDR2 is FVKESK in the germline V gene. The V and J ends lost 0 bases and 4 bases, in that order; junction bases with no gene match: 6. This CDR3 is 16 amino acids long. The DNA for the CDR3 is TGTGCCAGCAGCCAAGATTGGGGACTAGGAGCAGATACGCAGTATTTT. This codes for CASSQDWGLGADTQYF. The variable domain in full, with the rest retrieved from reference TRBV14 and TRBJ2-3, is EAGVTQFPSHSVIEKGQTVTLRCDPISGHDNLYWYRRVMGKEIKFLLHFVKESKQDESGMPNNRFLAERTGGTYSTLKVQPAELEDSGVYFCASSQDWGLGADTQYFGPGTRLTVL.

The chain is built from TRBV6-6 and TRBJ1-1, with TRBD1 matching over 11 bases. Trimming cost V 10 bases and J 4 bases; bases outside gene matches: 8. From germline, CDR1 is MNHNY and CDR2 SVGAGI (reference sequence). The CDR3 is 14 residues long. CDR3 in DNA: TGTGCCACCCAGGACAGGGGGCTTGGCACTGAAGCTTTCTTT. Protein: CATQDRGLGTEAFF.

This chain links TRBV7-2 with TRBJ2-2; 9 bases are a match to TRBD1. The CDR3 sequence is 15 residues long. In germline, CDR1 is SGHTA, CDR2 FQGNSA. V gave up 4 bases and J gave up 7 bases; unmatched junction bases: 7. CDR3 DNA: TGTGCCAGCAGCTCCCGGGACAGGGTGATCGGGGAGCTGTTTTTT. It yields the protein CASSSRDRVIGELFF.

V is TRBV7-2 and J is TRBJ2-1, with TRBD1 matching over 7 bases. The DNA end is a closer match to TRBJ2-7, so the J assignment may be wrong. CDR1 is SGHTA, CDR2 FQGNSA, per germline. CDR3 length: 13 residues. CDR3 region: CASSLQGVHEQYF. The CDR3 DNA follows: TGTGCCAGCAGCTTACAGGGGGTCCACGAGCAGTACTTC.

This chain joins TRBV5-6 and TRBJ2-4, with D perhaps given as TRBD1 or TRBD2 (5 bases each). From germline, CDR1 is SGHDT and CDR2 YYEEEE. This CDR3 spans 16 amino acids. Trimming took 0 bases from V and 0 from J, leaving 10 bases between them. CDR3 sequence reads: CASSLVTGLAKNIQYF. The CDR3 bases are TGTGCCAGCAGCTTGGTGACGGGGCTAGCCAAAAACATTCAGTACTTC.

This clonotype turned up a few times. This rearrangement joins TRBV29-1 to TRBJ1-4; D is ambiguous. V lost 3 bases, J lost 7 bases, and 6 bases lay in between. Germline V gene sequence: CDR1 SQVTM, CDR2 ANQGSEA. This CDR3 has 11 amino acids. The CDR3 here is CSVEIGEKLFF. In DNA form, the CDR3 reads TGCAGCGTTGAGATCGGTGAAAAACTGTTTTTT.

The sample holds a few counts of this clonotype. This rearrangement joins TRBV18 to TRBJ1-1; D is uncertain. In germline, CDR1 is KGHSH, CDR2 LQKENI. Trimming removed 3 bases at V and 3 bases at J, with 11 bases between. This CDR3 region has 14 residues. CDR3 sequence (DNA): TGTGCCAGCTCACCTGGGAAGGGTCACACTGAAGCTTTCTTT. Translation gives CASSPGKGHTEAFF.

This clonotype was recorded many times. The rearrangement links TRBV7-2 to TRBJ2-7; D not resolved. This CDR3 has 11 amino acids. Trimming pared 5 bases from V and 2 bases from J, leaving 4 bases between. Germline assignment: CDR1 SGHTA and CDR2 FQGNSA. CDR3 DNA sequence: TGTGCCAGCAGCGCCACCTACGAGCAGTACTTC. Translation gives CASSATYEQYF. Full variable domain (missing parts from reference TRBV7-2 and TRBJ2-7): GAGVSQSPSNKVTEKGKDVELRCDPISGHTALYWYRQSLGQGLEFLIYFQGNSAPDKSGLPSDRFSAERTGGSVSTLTIQRTQQEDSAVYLCASSATYEQYFGPGTRLTVT.

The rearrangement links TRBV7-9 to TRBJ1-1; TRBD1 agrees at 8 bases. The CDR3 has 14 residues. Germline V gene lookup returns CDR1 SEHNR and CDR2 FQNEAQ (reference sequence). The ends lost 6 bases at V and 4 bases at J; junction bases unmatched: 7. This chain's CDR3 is CASRDTGGLTEAFF. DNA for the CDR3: TGTGCCAGCAGAGATACAGGGGGACTCACTGAAGCTTTCTTT.

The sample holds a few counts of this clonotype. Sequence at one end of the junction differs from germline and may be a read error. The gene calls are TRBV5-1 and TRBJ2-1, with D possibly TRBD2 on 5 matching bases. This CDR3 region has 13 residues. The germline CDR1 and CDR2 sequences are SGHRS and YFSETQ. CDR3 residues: CASMPDSSYEQCF. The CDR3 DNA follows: TGCGCCAGCATGCCGGACTCTTCCTACGAGCAGTGCTTC.

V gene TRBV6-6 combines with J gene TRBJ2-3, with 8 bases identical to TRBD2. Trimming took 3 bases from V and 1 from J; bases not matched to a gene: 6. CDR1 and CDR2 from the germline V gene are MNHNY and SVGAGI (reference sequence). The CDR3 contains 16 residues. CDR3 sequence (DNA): TGTGCCAGCAGTTATACGGGGGGGCCTCGCACAGATACGCAGTATTTT. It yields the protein CASSYTGGPRTDTQYF.

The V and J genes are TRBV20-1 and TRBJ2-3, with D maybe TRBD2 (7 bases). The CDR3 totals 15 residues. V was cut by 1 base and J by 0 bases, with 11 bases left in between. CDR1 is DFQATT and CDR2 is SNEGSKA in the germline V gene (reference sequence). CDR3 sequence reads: CSARAGGGSTDTQYF. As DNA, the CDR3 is TGCAGTGCTAGAGCGGGCGGGGGCAGCACAGATACGCAGTATTTT.

The CDR3: CASSLSSPLGNEQFF. As DNA, the CDR3 is TGTGCCAGCAGCTTATCTTCCCCCCTGGGCAATGAGCAGTTCTTC. V gene TRBV7-9 combines with J gene TRBJ2-1; D call uncertain. Germline-derived CDR1 and CDR2 are SEHNR and FQNEAQ (reference sequence). CDR3 size: 15 residues. V was clipped by 2 bases and J by 6 bases, with 14 bases between them.

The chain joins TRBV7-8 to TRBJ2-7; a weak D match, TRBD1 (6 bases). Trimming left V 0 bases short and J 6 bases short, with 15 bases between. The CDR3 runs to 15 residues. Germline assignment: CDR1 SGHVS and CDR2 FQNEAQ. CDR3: CASSLAAGELGEQYF. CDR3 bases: TGTGCCAGCAGCTTAGCGGCAGGGGAATTAGGCGAGCAGTACTTC.

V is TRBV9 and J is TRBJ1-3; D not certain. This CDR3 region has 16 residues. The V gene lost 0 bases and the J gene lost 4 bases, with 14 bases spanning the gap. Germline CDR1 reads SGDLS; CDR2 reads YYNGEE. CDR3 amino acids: CASSVGRSGAGNTIYF. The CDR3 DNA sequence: TGTGCCAGCAGCGTAGGCAGGTCTGGTGCAGGAAACACCATATATTTT.